A single sample gave rise to the 25 T cell receptor beta chains below, sequenced in a study of shared T cell receptors in the human thymus. Only in-frame clones appear in the TCRdb table, and some are missing; sequencing was by immunoSEQ multiplex PCR. The profile shows about 660,000 clones, around 87% of them singletons. This same sample was also taken into another study, of human thymus T cells.

Sequenced sample: thymocytes. Receptors originate from a boy in the first two years of life with a congenital heart defect.

The chain employs TRBV20-1 and TRBJ1-1; D not certain. The CDR3 extends over 11 amino acids. Germline CDR1 and CDR2: DFQATT and SNEGSKA (reference sequence). The V gene lost 5 bases and the J gene lost 0 bases, with 4 bases spanning the gap. In DNA form, the CDR3 reads TGCAGTGCTTCGTTGAACACTGAAGCTTTCTTT. Its translation is CSASLNTEAFF.

In its sample, this clone was seen once. The same CDR3 arises from other DNA sequences in this sample as well. The chain joins TRBV28 to TRBJ1-5; the match to TRBD1 covers 12 bases. V lost 6 bases and J lost 1; bases outside the gene matches: 7. The CDR3 is 17 amino acids. CDR1 and CDR2 (germline): MDHEN, SYDVKM. This chain's CDR3 is CASSPGTGGLSNQPQHF. The CDR3 DNA reads TGTGCCAGCAGCCCCGGGACAGGGGGCCTCAGCAATCAGCCCCAGCATTTT.

The chain employs TRBV29-1 and TRBJ1-4; D perhaps matches TRBD1 (6 bases). The CDR3 extends over 14 amino acids. Germline V gives CDR1 SQVTM, CDR2 ANQGSEA. V lost 4 bases and J lost 8, with 17 bases in between. This CDR3 reads CSVVSTGHPEKLFF. The CDR3 DNA reads TGCAGCGTTGTGTCTACAGGGCACCCCGAAAAACTGTTTTTT.

The CDR3 DNA reads TGTGCCACAGCAAGTGGACTAGCGGGGGCGACAGAAAACATTCAGTACTTC. As protein: CATASGLAGATENIQYF. The chain is built from TRBV25-1 and TRBJ2-4; 13 bases align to TRBD2. V lost 10 bases, J lost 5 bases, and 14 bases stayed unmatched. Germline-derived CDR1 and CDR2 are MGHDK and SYGVNS. This CDR3 is built from 17 residues. The full variable domain, in which reference TRBV25-1 and TRBJ2-4 provide the parts outside the CDR3, is EADIYQTPRYLVIGTGKKITLECSQTMGHDKMYWYQQDPGMELHLIHYSYGVNSTEKGDLSSESTVSRIRTEHFPLTLESARPSHTSQYLCATASGLAGATENIQYFGAGTRLSVL.

V usage is TRBV7-2 and J usage is TRBJ2-7; 9 bases match TRBD2. Trimming at V came to 4 bases and at J to 2 bases, leaving 3 bases not matched to a gene. This CDR3 is 14 amino acids long. Germline loops: CDR1 SGHTA, CDR2 FQGNSA. CDR3 amino acids: CASSSGLAPYEQYF. The DNA for the CDR3 is TGTGCCAGCAGCTCGGGACTAGCCCCCTACGAGCAGTACTTC.

The rearrangement joins TRBV5-1 to TRBJ1-1; no clear D. The CDR3 loop spans 13 amino acids. V was clipped by 3 bases and J by 5 bases, with 11 bases between them. Germline V gene sequence: CDR1 SGHRS, CDR2 YFSETQ. The CDR3 loop reads CASSSGGYTEAFF. The CDR3 bases are TGCGCCAGCAGCTCTGGCGGGTATACTGAAGCTTTCTTT.

V and J are TRBV4-3 and TRBJ2-7; 8 bases align to TRBD2. Germline CDR1 reads LGHNA; CDR2 reads YSLEER. The CDR3 loop spans 15 amino acids. V lost 0 bases, J lost 10 bases, and 11 bases stayed unmatched. CDR3 residues: CASSQDREGTEQQYF. The CDR3 nucleotides read TGCGCCAGCAGCCAAGATCGGGAGGGGACGGAACAACAGTACTTC.

The genes are TRBV6-6 and TRBJ2-5; 7 bases are shared with TRBD2. J gave up 0 bases and V 6 bases, and 7 bases lay outside the gene matches. The CDR3 is 15 residues long. The germline CDR1 and CDR2 sequences are MNHNY and SVGAGI (reference sequence). CDR3 sequence reads: CASRWGGEYQETQYF. CDR3 sequence (DNA): TGTGCCAGCAGGTGGGGGGGAGAGTACCAAGAGACCCAGTACTTC.

V gene TRBV28 combines with J gene TRBJ2-7, with TRBD1 matching over 9 bases. Trimming removed 4 bases from V and 7 bases from J; junction bases left unmatched: 8. CDR3 size: 14 residues. Germline-derived CDR1 and CDR2 are MDHEN and SYDVKM. The CDR3 protein is CASSSGTGFGEQYF. The CDR3 DNA is TGTGCCAGCAGTTCAGGGACAGGGTTTGGAGAGCAGTACTTC.

The CDR3 region is CASSGYQETQYF. CDR3 nucleotide sequence: TGCGCCAGCTCGGGGTACCAAGAGACCCAGTACTTC. V usage is TRBV5-1 and J usage is TRBJ2-5; TRBD2 is a possible D gene (5 bases). Trimming pared 7 bases from V and 0 bases from J, leaving 7 bases between. Looked up from germline, CDR1 is SGHRS and CDR2 is YFSETQ. The CDR3 is 12 residues long.

V is TRBV4-3 and J is TRBJ2-1; tentative D call: TRBD2 (5 bases). The CDR3 totals 13 residues. Germline V gives CDR1 LGHNA, CDR2 YSLEER. Trimming took 1 base from V and 15 from J, leaving 16 bases between them. Written as DNA, the CDR3 is TGCGCCAGCAGCCAAGTTACCGGGAAAATTCGGTTCTTC. This codes for CASSQVTGKIRFF.

The chain carries TRBV5-6 and TRBJ2-5; D uncertain. V gave up 2 bases and J gave up 5 bases, with 7 bases separating them. Germline CDR1 reads SGHDT; CDR2 reads YYEEEE. CDR3 length equals 12 residues. The CDR3 DNA is TGTGCCAGCAGCTTACAGTGGGAGACCCAGTACTTC. This translates into CASSLQWETQYF. Filled out from reference TRBV5-6 and TRBJ2-5, the complete variable domain reads DAGVTQSPTHLIKTRGQQVTLRCSPKSGHDTVSWYQQALGQGPQFIFQYYEEEERQRGNFPDRFSGHQFPNYSSELNVNALLLGDSALYLCASSLQWETQYFGPGTRLLVL.

As concerns this clone: The same CDR3 also results from other DNA sequences found in this sample. The V call is TRBV4-1, the J call TRBJ2-7; 8 bases line up with TRBD2. Germline V gene data show CDR1 as MGHRA and CDR2 as YSYEKL. This CDR3 spans 15 amino acids. Trimming cost V 0 bases and J 2 bases; bases outside gene matches: 3. The CDR3 sequence is CASSQDPGLAYEQYF. The CDR3 coding sequence is TGCGCCAGCAGCCAAGATCCGGGACTAGCCTACGAGCAGTACTTC.

V and J are TRBV5-1 and TRBJ1-2; D uncertain. From germline, CDR1 is SGHRS and CDR2 YFSETQ. Trimming left V 5 bases short and J 4 bases short, with 15 bases between. The CDR3 sequence is 14 residues long. CDR3 DNA sequence: TGCGCCAGCAGTGCTCAGACAAAGCTCTATGGCTACACCTTC. The encoded protein is CASSAQTKLYGYTF. Based on the CDR3 plus reference TRBV5-1 and TRBJ1-2, the full variable domain is KAGVTQTPRYLIKTRGQQVTLSCSPISGHRSVSWYQQTPGQGLQFLFEYFSETQRNKGNFPGRFSGRQFSNSRSEMNVSTLELGDSALYLCASSAQTKLYGYTFGSGTRLTVV.

The CDR3 protein is CASSIGLNSYEQYF. CDR3 DNA: TGTGCCAGTAGTATTGGACTGAACTCCTACGAGCAGTACTTC. J is TRBJ2-7 and V is TRBV19, with D maybe TRBD2 (5 bases). Germline CDR1 and CDR2: LNHDA and SQIVND (reference sequence). This CDR3 spans 14 amino acids. The V end lost 3 bases, the J end lost 0 bases, and 9 bases lay between the germline ends.

The rearrangement links TRBV11-1 to TRBJ2-3; D might be TRBD2 (5 bases). The germline CDR1 and CDR2 sequences are SGHAT and FQDESV (reference sequence). Trimming removed 8 bases from V and 2 bases from J, with 17 bases in between. This CDR3 has 15 amino acids. This chain's CDR3 is CASGTRDTNTDTQYF. The CDR3 coding sequence is TGTGCCAGCGGAACCCGGGATACGAACACAGATACGCAGTATTTT.

The chain links TRBV6-6 to TRBJ2-7, with a possible D match to TRBD2 (7 bases). There are 15 residues in the CDR3. Trimming removed 5 bases from V and 2 bases from J, with 16 bases in between. Germline V gene lookup returns CDR1 MNHNY and CDR2 SVGAGI (reference sequence). CDR3 sequence reads: CASSTGGGQAYEQYF. Written as DNA, the CDR3 is TGTGCCAGCAGTACCGGCGGGGGCCAGGCCTACGAGCAGTACTTC.

The chain carries TRBV28 and TRBJ1-2; tentatively, D is TRBD1 (6 bases). Germline loops: CDR1 MDHEN, CDR2 SYDVKM. V was pared by 5 bases and J by 2 bases, with 15 bases between. This CDR3 comprises 15 residues. The chain's CDR3 is CASSKQDRENYGYTF. The CDR3 region has the DNA TGTGCCAGCAGTAAACAGGACAGAGAAAACTATGGCTACACCTTC.

The chain recombines TRBV27 with TRBJ2-1, with 7 bases identical to TRBD2. The CDR3 loop spans 17 amino acids. Germline V gives CDR1 MNHEY, CDR2 SMNVEV (reference sequence). V dropped 2 bases and J dropped 4; count of bases not matched to a gene: 11. The CDR3 nucleotides are TGTGCCAGCAGTTTAGCCCGCCCTCGGGGGGTATACAATGAGCAGTTCTTC. Residues: CASSLARPRGVYNEQFF.

CDR3 sequence reads: CASSPGQRIGLSPLHF. For the CDR3, the DNA is TGTGCCAGCAGCCCTGGACAGCGGATCGGTTTGTCACCCCTCCACTTT. J is TRBJ1-6 and V is TRBV7-9; D is perhaps TRBD1 (6 bases). With 5 bases removed from V and 10 bases from J, the gap between germline ends came to 21 bases. This CDR3 region has 16 residues. Germline V gives CDR1 SEHNR, CDR2 FQNEAQ (reference sequence).

The chain couples TRBV6-1 to TRBJ2-1; D gene ambiguous. The CDR3 is 11 amino acids. Trimming removed 5 bases at V and 9 bases at J, with 8 bases between. CDR1 is MNHNS and CDR2 is SASEGT in the germline V gene. The CDR3, as DNA: TGTGCCAGCAGTCCCCCCGGTGAGCAGTTCTTC. Translation: CASSPPGEQFF.

A few counts support this clone. The CDR3 spells CASSLIIDRGRNTGELFF. As DNA, the CDR3 is TGTGCCAGCAGCTTGATAATTGACAGGGGCCGGAACACCGGGGAGCTGTTTTTT. This chain uses TRBV5-5 with TRBJ2-2, with 8 bases identical to TRBD1. CDR3 length: 18 amino acids. The V gene end was trimmed by 1 base and the J gene end by 1 base; junction bases not matched to a gene: 9. Germline V CDR1 and CDR2: SGHKS, YYEKEE (reference sequence).

The rearrangement joins TRBV2 to TRBJ1-2; D not resolved. The CDR3 runs 12 residues. Germline V gene lookup returns CDR1 SNHLY and CDR2 FYNNEI. V lost 9 bases, J lost 6 bases, and 14 bases lay in between. The CDR3 nucleotides read TGTGCCAGTCTGCTGACACCGGATGGCTACACCTTC. This codes for CASLLTPDGYTF.

V is TRBV7-9 and J is TRBJ2-5, with D possibly matching TRBD2 (6 bases). Between the trimmed V and J ends, which lost 6 bases and 1 base, there was a span of 18 bases. Germline V gene data show CDR1 as SEHNR and CDR2 as FQNEAQ (reference sequence). CDR3 length equals 16 residues. In DNA, the CDR3 is TGTGCCAGCAGACTGAACGGGGGAAAGACCCAAGAGACCCAGTACTTC. This gives the protein CASRLNGGKTQETQYF.

The gene calls are TRBV12-5 and TRBJ2-5; D is unresolved. Germline lookup yields CDR1 LGHNT and CDR2 FRNRAP. The CDR3 consists of 17 residues. V gave up 5 bases and J gave up 1 base, with 20 bases separating them. CDR3 coding DNA: TGTGCTAGTGGTCCCTGTTCGGAGAGTGACGTCCAAGAGACCCAGTACTTC. Its protein is CASGPCSESDVQETQYF.